The clone carrying this T cell receptor (beta chain) was seen a few times. The antigen is not known. This may stem from a read error, because a much larger clone lies one nucleotide away. Isolation of PBMCs was performed on around 9.3 ml fresh peripheral blood. Using RNA transcripts as the source, TCR beta CDR3 regions were amplified. TCR CDR3 regions were first amplified by RT-PCR with HTBI primers. MiXCR was run by TCRdb on the multiplex PCR reads, yielding one entry per CDR3 protein. The sample has 370,000 or so distinct CDR3 sequences; more than 20% are singletons. The data originate from a study of T cells in Graves' hyperthyroidism and ophthalmopathy. Study as a whole: Initial diagnosis, before any treatment, was when peripheral blood was collected.

CDR1 and CDR2 (germline): SNHLY, FYNNEI. The CDR3 loop spans 13 amino acids. Study results and caveats: Model output signaled ophthalmopathy a median 6.5 months ahead of onset. Clonotypes that were expanded in thyroid above 0.001 mostly appeared in blood too.

The gene calls are TRBV2 and TRBJ1-1; unclear D gene. What was sequenced was blood. This receptor was identified in a middle-aged man with Graves' hyperthyroidism. Here the CDR3 reads CASSEYQNTKAFF. CDR3 bases: TGTGCCAGCAGTGAATACCAGAACACTAAAGCTTTCTTT. The entire variable domain, with the rest obtained from reference TRBV2 and TRBJ1-1, is as follows: EPEVTQTPSHQVTQMGQEVILRCVPISNHLYFYWYRQILGQKVEFLVSFYNNEISEKSEIFDDQFSVERPDGSNFTLKIRSTKLEDSAMYFCASSEYQNTKAFFGQGTRLTVV.